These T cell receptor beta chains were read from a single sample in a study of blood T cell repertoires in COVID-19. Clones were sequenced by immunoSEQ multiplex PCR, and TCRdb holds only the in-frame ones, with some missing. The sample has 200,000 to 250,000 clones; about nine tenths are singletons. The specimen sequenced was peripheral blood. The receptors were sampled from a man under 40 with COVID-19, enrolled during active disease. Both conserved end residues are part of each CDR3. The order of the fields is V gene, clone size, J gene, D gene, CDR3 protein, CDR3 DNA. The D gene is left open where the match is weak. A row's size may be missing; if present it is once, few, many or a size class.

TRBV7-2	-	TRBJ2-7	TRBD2	CASSPLAGLSYEQYF	TGTGCCAGCAGCCCTCTAGCGGGGCTGTCCTACGAGCAGTACTTC
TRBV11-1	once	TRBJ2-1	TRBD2	CASSSRLAGTRDEQFF	TGTGCCAGCAGCTCCCGACTAGCGGGGACGAGGGATGAGCAGTTCTTC
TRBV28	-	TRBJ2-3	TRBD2	CASSGGATDTQYF	TGTGCCAGCAGCGGGGGGGCCACAGATACGCAGTATTTT
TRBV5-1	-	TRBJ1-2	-	CASSPSAGRNYGYTF	TGCGCCAGCAGCCCCTCGGCGGGCAGGAACTATGGCTACACCTTC
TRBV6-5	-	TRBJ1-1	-	CASSYRTENTEAFF	TGTGCCAGCAGTTACCGGACAGAGAACACTGAAGCTTTCTTT
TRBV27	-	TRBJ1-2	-	CASSLTGDPNYGYTF	TGTGCCAGCAGCCTCACAGGAGATCCTAACTATGGCTACACCTTC
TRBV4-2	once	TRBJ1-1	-	CASSQAGAGGTEAFF	TGTGCCAGCAGCCAAGCGGGAGCAGGAGGAACTGAAGCTTTCTTT
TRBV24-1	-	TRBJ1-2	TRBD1	CATSDYGQGINYGYTF	TGTGCCACCAGTGACTACGGACAGGGGATAAACTATGGCTACACCTTC
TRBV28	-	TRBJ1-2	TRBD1	CASSFRFMGTGLVSDYGYTF	TGTGCCAGCAGTTTTAGGTTTATGGGGACAGGGCTGGTATCTGACTATGGCTACACCTTC
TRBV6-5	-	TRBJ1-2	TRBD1	CASSQGGGYTF	TGTGCCAGCAGCCAGGGGGGAGGCTACACCTTC
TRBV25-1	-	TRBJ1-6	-	CASSEYGGQNSPLHF	TGTGCCAGCAGTGAATACGGGGGGCAAAATTCACCCCTCCACTTT
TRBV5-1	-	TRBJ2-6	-	CASSLTPSSGANVLTF	TGCGCCAGCAGCTTGACACCTTCCTCTGGGGCCAACGTCCTGACTTTC
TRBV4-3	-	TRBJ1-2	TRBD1	CASSQDDRGDYGYTF	TGCGCCAGCAGCCAAGATGACAGGGGAGACTATGGCTACACCTTC
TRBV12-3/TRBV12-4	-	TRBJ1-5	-	CASCRDLLGTQHF	TGTGCCAGCTGCAGGGATCTGCTGGGAACCCAGCATTTT
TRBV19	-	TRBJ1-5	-	CASNRDRSNQPQHF	TGTGCCAGTAACCGTGACAGAAGCAATCAGCCCCAGCATTTT
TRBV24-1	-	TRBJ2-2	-	CATRKGQGTGELFF	TGTGCCACCAGGAAGGGGCAGGGGACCGGGGAGCTGTTTTTT
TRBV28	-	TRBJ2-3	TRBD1	CASSGGINRGSSKADTQYF	TGTGCCAGCAGTGGTGGGATAAACAGGGGCTCGTCGAAGGCAGATACGCAGTATTTT
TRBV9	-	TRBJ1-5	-	CASSVAGNQPQHF	TGTGCCAGCAGCGTAGCGGGAAATCAGCCCCAGCATTTT
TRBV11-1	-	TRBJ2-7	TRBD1	CASSLRQGAYEQYF	TGTGCCAGCAGCCTACGACAGGGGGCCTACGAGCAGTACTTC
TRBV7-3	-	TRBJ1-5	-	CASSLNAYNQPQHF	TGTGCCAGCAGCTTAAACGCCTACAATCAGCCCCAGCATTTT
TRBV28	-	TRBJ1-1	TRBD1	CASRGSGTGGGAFF	TGTGCCAGCAGAGGCTCCGGGACAGGGGGCGGAGCTTTCTTT
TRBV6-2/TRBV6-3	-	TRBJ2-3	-	CASSSWTEGTDTQYF	TGTGCCAGCAGTTCGTGGACTGAGGGTACAGATACGCAGTATTTT
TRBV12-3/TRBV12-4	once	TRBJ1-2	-	CASSNPPMKRYTF	TGTGCCAGCAGCAACCCGCCGATGAAGAGGTACACCTTC
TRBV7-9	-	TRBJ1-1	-	CASSATGVMNTEAFF	TGTGCCAGCAGCGCCACCGGGGTAATGAACACTGAAGCTTTCTTT